Below, 10 T cell receptor beta chains from the same sample are listed, as sequenced in a study of neoadjuvant anti-PD-1 for oral cavity cancer. This table comes from immunoSEQ multiplex PCR, and its TCRdb copy is limited to in-frame clones, with some not included. The table shows around 14,000 clones, with roughly four fifths occurring only once. As for time point: after neoadjuvant nivolumab, at surgical resection. The sample in question was PBMCs, obtained after nivolumab (anti-PD-1) treatment. The origin of the receptors is a person between 35 and 79 years old with oral cavity squamous cell carcinoma.

This sequence joins TRBV7-7 and TRBJ2-2; unclear D gene. The CDR3 length is 13 residues. Per the germline V gene, CDR1 is SSHAT and CDR2 is FNYEAQ (reference sequence). The germline V and J ends were trimmed by 3 bases and 4 bases, with 6 bases remaining between them. The CDR3 DNA reads TGTGCCAGCAGCTTCCGGCTCACCGGGGAGCTGTTTTTT. Translated: CASSFRLTGELFF.

The rearrangement links TRBV6-1 to TRBJ1-4, with 7 bases that match TRBD1. The CDR3 consists of 14 residues. The V gene's germline CDR1 is MNHNS and CDR2 SASEGT. Trimming took 5 bases from V and 8 from J; bases not matched to a gene: 8. CDR3 region: CASSFSQGGEKLFF. The CDR3 nucleotides read TGTGCCAGCAGTTTTTCCCAGGGGGGGGAAAAACTGTTTTTT.

Only a few counts were recorded for this clone. V gene TRBV4-1 combines with J gene TRBJ1-1; D perhaps matches TRBD1 (5 bases). CDR1 MGHRA and CDR2 YSYEKL come from the germline V gene. V was cut by 3 bases and J by 8 bases, with 19 bases left in between. The CDR3 is 15 residues long. The CDR3 here is CASSHPPGRLGEAFF. CDR3 DNA: TGCGCCAGCAGCCACCCCCCGGGACGCCTAGGGGAAGCTTTCTTT.

CDR3 amino acids: CASSLRTKETQYF. CDR3 DNA: TGTGCCAGCAGCCTCCGGACTAAAGAGACCCAGTACTTC. The chain uses TRBV6-6 and TRBJ2-5; tentative D call: TRBD2 (6 bases). Germline-derived CDR1 and CDR2 are MNHNY and SVGAGI (reference sequence). V lost 6 bases to trimming and J lost 3 bases, with 11 bases between them. There are 13 residues in the CDR3.

V and J are TRBV4-1 and TRBJ2-1; 8 bases map to TRBD2. CDR1 MGHRA and CDR2 YSYEKL come from the germline V gene. CDR3 length: 13 amino acids. The ends lost 2 bases at V and 14 bases at J; junction bases unmatched: 8. The CDR3 sequence: CASSQLGLGRKFF. DNA for the CDR3: TGCGCCAGCAGCCAATTGGGACTAGGACGAAAGTTCTTC.

The table lists this clone with a few counts. This chain connects TRBV11-2 to TRBJ2-7, with 13 bases lining up with TRBD2. This CDR3 is built from 15 residues. The J segment lost 7 bases and the V segment lost 4 bases, leaving 7 bases of the junction unmatched. Germline CDR1 reads SGHAT; CDR2 reads FQNNGV. CDR3 DNA: TGTGCCAGCAGCTACGGACTAGCGGGAGTTCAAGAGCAGTACTTC. This codes for CASSYGLAGVQEQYF.

This clone has more than one count but fewer than ten. This rearrangement joins TRBV7-9 to TRBJ1-5; D unclear. The V end was cut by 4 bases, the J end by 5 bases, with 6 bases between. The CDR3 covers 12 residues. CDR1 SEHNR and CDR2 FQNEAQ come from the germline V gene (reference sequence). CDR3 sequence (DNA): TGTGCCAGCAGCTCCGAGTATCAGCCCCAGCATTTT. This codes for CASSSEYQPQHF.

The rearrangement joins TRBV5-1 to TRBJ1-1; no clear D. The CDR3 has 13 amino acids. Trimming shortened V by 0 bases and J by 6 bases, and 9 bases separated the two germline ends. Germline CDR1 is SGHRS and CDR2 is YFSETQ. CDR3 sequence: CASSLEAVSEAFF. The CDR3 DNA reads as TGCGCCAGCAGCTTGGAGGCAGTCTCTGAAGCTTTCTTT. Filled out from reference TRBV5-1 and TRBJ1-1, the complete variable domain reads KAGVTQTPRYLIKTRGQQVTLSCSPISGHRSVSWYQQTPGQGLQFLFEYFSETQRNKGNFPGRFSGRQFSNSRSEMNVSTLELGDSALYLCASSLEAVSEAFFGQGTRLTVV.

This clone was counted between two and nine times. V is TRBV15 and J is TRBJ2-7; 8 bases line up with TRBD2. This CDR3 contains 14 residues. Germline values: CDR1 LNHNV, CDR2 YYDKDF (reference sequence). J lost 6 bases, V lost 5 bases, and 9 bases had no gene match. CDR3 residues: CATSVRTREGEQYF. CDR3 DNA sequence: TGTGCCACCAGCGTTCGGACCCGGGAGGGCGAGCAGTACTTC.

The J gene is TRBJ1-3, the V gene TRBV5-1, with D uncertain. CDR1 is SGHRS and CDR2 is YFSETQ in the germline V gene. V lost 4 bases and J 0 bases, leaving 11 bases between the germline ends. This CDR3 spans 15 amino acids. Written as DNA, the CDR3 is TGCGCCAGCAGCATCCGGACGGGCTCTGGAAACACCATATATTTT. The encoded protein is CASSIRTGSGNTIYF.